Below are 14 T cell receptor beta chains sequenced from a single sample in a study of blood T cell repertoires in COVID-19. Produced via immunoSEQ multiplex PCR; TCRdb's table is partial and in-frame only. The table has roughly 190,000 clones, more than 70% seen once. The material sequenced was peripheral blood. The source is a man aged 50 to 60 with active or convalescent COVID-19.

V and J are TRBV7-6 and TRBJ2-1; the D gene is possibly TRBD1 (7 bases). CDR3 length equals 15 residues. Germline CDR1 is SGHVS and CDR2 is FNYEAQ. Trimming pared 1 base from V and 9 bases from J, leaving 16 bases between. CDR3 nucleotide sequence: TGTGCCAGCAGCTTAGAACTAGCCAGGGGGGTTGAGCAGTTCTTC. This translates into CASSLELARGVEQFF.

This chain connects TRBV18 to TRBJ2-5; a weak D match, TRBD1 (5 bases). Germline V gene data show CDR1 as KGHSH and CDR2 as LQKENI. The CDR3 is made up of 14 amino acids. Between the trimmed V and J ends, which lost 4 bases and 4 bases, there was a span of 13 bases. CDR3 nucleotide sequence: TGTGCCAGCTCACGGAGACAGATTTCAGAGACCCAGTACTTC. Protein sequence: CASSRRQISETQYF.

The chain combines TRBV19 with TRBJ1-5, with 9 bases that match TRBD1. Unmatched junction bases numbered 3, after V lost 1 base and J lost 2 bases. This CDR3 region has 16 residues. CDR1 and CDR2 (germline): LNHDA, SQIVND (reference sequence). This CDR3 reads CASSIVRTGGNQPQHF. The DNA for the CDR3 is TGTGCCAGTAGTATAGTGAGGACAGGGGGCAATCAGCCCCAGCATTTT.

The gene calls are TRBV9 and TRBJ1-3; D is perhaps TRBD1 (6 bases). CDR3 size: 18 residues. Germline CDR1 reads SGDLS; CDR2 reads YYNGEE. V lost 0 bases and J 0 bases, leaving 16 bases between the germline ends. DNA for the CDR3: TGTGCCAGCAGCGTAGCCGTCTCACAGGGCCCCTCTGGAAACACCATATATTTT. It specifies CASSVAVSQGPSGNTIYF.

This clone has a single count. The V call is TRBV29-1, the J call TRBJ1-1; no firm D call. Trimming shortened V by 7 bases and J by 4 bases, and 16 bases separated the two germline ends. The V gene's germline CDR1 is SQVTM and CDR2 ANQGSEA. The CDR3 has 13 amino acids. CDR3 loop: CSGLIDKFTEAFF. DNA for the CDR3: TGCAGCGGTTTGATCGACAAATTCACTGAAGCTTTCTTT.

The chain has TRBV3-1 (or the pseudogene TRBV3-2) and TRBJ2-2, with D possibly TRBD2 on 6 matching bases. Trimming removed 5 bases at V and 6 bases at J, with 19 bases between. The germline CDR1 and CDR2 sequences are LGHDT and YNNKEL (reference sequence). CDR3 length equals 16 residues. The CDR3 DNA is TGTGCCAGCAGCTCGCGACTAGTAGATCGTCCCGGGGAGCTGTTTTTT. Translated: CASSSRLVDRPGELFF.

This clone showed up just a few times. The chain carries TRBV3-1 (or the pseudogene TRBV3-2) and TRBJ2-1; the match to TRBD2 covers 7 bases. CDR1 and CDR2 from the germline V gene are LGHDT and YNNKEL (reference sequence). The CDR3 sequence is 16 residues long. V shed 4 bases and J 14 bases; nucleotides not matched to a gene: 20. This CDR3 is CASSPIFIGRAQGEFF. CDR3 DNA: TGTGCCAGCAGCCCGATATTTATAGGGAGGGCCCAGGGAGAGTTCTTC.

Notes on this clone: Other nucleotide sequences from this sample produce the same CDR3. This chain joins TRBV19 and TRBJ2-1, with 7 bases identical to TRBD1. J lost 1 base, V lost 3 bases, and 3 bases had no gene match. The CDR3 runs 15 residues. Germline values: CDR1 LNHDA, CDR2 SQIVND (reference sequence). CDR3 nucleotide sequence: TGTGCCAGTAGTATTCGACAGGGATCCTACAATGAGCAGTTCTTC. Its translation is CASSIRQGSYNEQFF.

The chain is built from TRBV5-4 and TRBJ2-7; 8 bases agree with TRBD1. Germline trimming cut 4 bases from V and 6 bases from J; bases unmatched to any gene: 9. There are 14 residues in the CDR3. Germline lookup yields CDR1 SGHNT and CDR2 YYREEE (reference sequence). Here the CDR3 reads CASSVPGGLGEQYF. As DNA, the CDR3 is TGTGCCAGCAGCGTGCCAGGGGGCCTAGGCGAGCAGTACTTC.

J is TRBJ1-4 and V is TRBV6-6; no definite D call. The germline CDR1 and CDR2 sequences are MNHNY and SVGAGI (reference sequence). V was clipped by 6 bases and J by 8 bases, with 13 bases between them. The CDR3 has 13 amino acids. The CDR3 loop reads CASSLREDEKLFF. DNA of the CDR3: TGTGCCAGCAGCCTTCGGGAGGACGAAAAACTGTTTTTT.

The V gene is TRBV10-2, the J gene TRBJ1-2; D unresolved. The CDR3 extends over 13 amino acids. V was pared by 6 bases and J by 6 bases, with 14 bases between. From germline, CDR1 is WSHSY and CDR2 SAAADI. CDR3 sequence: CASRGPLGNGYTF. The CDR3 nucleotides are TGCGCCAGCAGAGGGCCTCTCGGGAATGGCTACACCTTC.

The chain links TRBV10-2 to TRBJ2-1; 7 positions match TRBD2. Germline V gene lookup returns CDR1 WSHSY and CDR2 SAAADI. V lost 6 bases to trimming and J lost 4 bases; unmatched junction nucleotides: 6. There are 14 residues in the CDR3. Here the CDR3 reads CASRGTTSYNEQFF. For the CDR3, the DNA is TGCGCCAGCAGGGGGACTACGAGTTACAATGAGCAGTTCTTC.

This rearrangement joins TRBV3-1 (or the pseudogene TRBV3-2) to TRBJ1-4; TRBD1 matches 10 bases. CDR1 is LGHDT and CDR2 is YNNKEL in the germline V gene (reference sequence). V dropped 0 bases and J dropped 7; count of bases not matched to a gene: 5. The CDR3 loop spans 16 amino acids. The CDR3 sequence is CASSQDLGTGAEKLFF. For the CDR3, the DNA is TGTGCCAGCAGCCAAGATTTGGGGACAGGGGCTGAAAAACTGTTTTTT.

The V and J genes are TRBV5-1 and TRBJ1-1, with a possible D match to TRBD1 (6 bases). Germline V gene sequence: CDR1 SGHRS, CDR2 YFSETQ. This CDR3 region has 15 residues. V was trimmed by 4 bases and J by 5 bases, leaving 18 bases between them. CDR3: CASSGSQGGWTEAFF. CDR3 DNA: TGCGCCAGCAGCGGTTCACAGGGTGGATGGACTGAAGCTTTCTTT.